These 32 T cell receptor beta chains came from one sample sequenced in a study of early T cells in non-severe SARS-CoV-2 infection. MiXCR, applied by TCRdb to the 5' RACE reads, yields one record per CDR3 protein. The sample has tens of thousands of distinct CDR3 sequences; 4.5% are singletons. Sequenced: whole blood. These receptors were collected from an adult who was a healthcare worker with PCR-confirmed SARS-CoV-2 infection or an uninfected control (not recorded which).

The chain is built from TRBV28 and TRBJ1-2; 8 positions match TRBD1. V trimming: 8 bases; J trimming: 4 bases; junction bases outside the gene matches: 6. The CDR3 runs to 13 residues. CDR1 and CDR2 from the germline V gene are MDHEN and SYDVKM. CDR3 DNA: TGTGCCAGCTCAATTGGACAGGGCTATGGCTACACCTTC. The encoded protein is CASSIGQGYGYTF.

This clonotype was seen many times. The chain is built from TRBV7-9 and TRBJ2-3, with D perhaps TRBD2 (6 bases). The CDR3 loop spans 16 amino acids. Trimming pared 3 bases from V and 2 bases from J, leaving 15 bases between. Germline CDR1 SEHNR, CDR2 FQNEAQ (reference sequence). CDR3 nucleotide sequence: TGTGCCAGCAGCTTCCACGTCGGGGGACCCACAGATACGCAGTATTTT. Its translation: CASSFHVGGPTDTQYF.

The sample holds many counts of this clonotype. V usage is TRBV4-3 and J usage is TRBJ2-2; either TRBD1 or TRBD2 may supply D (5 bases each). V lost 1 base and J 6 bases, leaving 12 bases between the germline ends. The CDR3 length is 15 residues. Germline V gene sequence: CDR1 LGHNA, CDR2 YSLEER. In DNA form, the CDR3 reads TGCGCCAGCAGCCAAGGACAGTGGAGGCCCGGGGAGCTGTTTTTT. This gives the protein CASSQGQWRPGELFF.

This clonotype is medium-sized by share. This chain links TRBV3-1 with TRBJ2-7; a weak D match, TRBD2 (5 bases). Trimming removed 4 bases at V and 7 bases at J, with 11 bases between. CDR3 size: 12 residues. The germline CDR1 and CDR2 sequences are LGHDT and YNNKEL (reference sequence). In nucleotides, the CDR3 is TGTGCCAGCAGCCCCATTTCGGGGGAGCAGTACTTC. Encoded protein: CASSPISGEQYF.

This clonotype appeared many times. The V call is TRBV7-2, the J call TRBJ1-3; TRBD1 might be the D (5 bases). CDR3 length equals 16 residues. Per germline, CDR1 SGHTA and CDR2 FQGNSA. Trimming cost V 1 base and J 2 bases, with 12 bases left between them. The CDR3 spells CASSLVPRGTGNTIYF. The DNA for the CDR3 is TGTGCCAGCAGCTTAGTCCCAAGGGGCACTGGAAACACCATATATTTT.

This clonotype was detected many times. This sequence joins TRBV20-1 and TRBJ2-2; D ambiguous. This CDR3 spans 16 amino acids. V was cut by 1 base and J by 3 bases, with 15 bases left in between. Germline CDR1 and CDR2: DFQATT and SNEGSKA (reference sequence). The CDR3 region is CSARVRPRRYTGELFF. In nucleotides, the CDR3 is TGCAGTGCTAGAGTTAGGCCTAGAAGATACACCGGGGAGCTGTTTTTT.

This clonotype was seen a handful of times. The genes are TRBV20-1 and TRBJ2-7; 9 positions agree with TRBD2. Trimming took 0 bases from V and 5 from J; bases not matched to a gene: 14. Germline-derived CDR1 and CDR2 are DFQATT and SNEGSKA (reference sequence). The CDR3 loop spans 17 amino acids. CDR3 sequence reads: CSARDYLAGGPRDEQYF. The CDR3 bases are TGCAGTGCTAGAGATTATTTGGCGGGAGGGCCACGTGACGAGCAGTACTTC.

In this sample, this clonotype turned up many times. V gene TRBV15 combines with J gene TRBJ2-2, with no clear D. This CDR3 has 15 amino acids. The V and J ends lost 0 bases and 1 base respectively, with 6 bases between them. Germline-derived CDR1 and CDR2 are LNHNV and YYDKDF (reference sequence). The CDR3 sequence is CATSRDKLNTGELFF. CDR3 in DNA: TGTGCCACCAGCAGAGATAAATTGAACACCGGGGAGCTGTTTTTT.

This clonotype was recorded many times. The CDR3 sequence is CSVEGLYGNEQFF. CDR3 nucleotides: TGCAGCGTTGAAGGGCTGTACGGCAATGAGCAGTTCTTC. The V gene is TRBV29-1, the J gene TRBJ2-1, with D hard to call. With 1 base removed from V and 6 bases from J, the gap between germline ends came to 10 bases. The CDR3 sequence is 13 residues long. Germline lookup yields CDR1 SQVTM and CDR2 ANQGSEA.

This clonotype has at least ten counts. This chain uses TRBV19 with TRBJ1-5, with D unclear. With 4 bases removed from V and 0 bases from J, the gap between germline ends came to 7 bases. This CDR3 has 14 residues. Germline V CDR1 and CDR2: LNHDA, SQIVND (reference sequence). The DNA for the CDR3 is TGTGCCAGTAGTACAGGAAATAGCAATCAGCCCCAGCATTTT. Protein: CASSTGNSNQPQHF.

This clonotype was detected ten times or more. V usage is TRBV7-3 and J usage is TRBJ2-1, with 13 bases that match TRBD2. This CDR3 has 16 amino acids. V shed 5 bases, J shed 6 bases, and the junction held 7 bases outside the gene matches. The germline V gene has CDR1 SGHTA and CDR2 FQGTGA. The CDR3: CASSPDGTSGTNEQFF. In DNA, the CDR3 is TGTGCCAGCAGCCCGGATGGGACTAGCGGGACCAATGAGCAGTTCTTC.

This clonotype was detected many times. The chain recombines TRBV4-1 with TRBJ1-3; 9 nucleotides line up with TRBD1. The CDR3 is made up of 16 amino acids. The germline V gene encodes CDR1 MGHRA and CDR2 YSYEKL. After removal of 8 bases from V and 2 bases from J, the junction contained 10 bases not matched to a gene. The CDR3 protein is CASSHGTGKTGNTIYF. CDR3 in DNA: TGCGCCAGCTCCCATGGGACAGGGAAAACTGGAAACACCATATATTTT.

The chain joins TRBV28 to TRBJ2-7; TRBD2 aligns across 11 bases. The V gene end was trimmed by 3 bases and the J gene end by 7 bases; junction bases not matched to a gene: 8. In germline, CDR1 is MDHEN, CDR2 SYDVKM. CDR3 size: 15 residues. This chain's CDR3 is CASSFRVAGGREQYF. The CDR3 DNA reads TGTGCCAGCAGTTTCCGGGTAGCGGGAGGGAGAGAGCAGTACTTC.

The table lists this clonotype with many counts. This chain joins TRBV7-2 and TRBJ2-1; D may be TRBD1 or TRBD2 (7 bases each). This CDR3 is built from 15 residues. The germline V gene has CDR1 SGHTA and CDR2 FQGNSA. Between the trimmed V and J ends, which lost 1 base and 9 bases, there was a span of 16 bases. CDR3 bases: TGTGCCAGCAGCTTAGGGCAGGGAGGGGGCCGTGAGCAGTTCTTC. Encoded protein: CASSLGQGGGREQFF.

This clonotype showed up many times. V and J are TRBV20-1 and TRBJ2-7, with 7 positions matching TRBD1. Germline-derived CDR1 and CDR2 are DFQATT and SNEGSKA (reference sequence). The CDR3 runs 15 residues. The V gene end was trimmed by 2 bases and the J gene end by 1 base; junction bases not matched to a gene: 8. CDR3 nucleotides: TGCAGTGCTAGATCTTTCCGGGACAGATCCTACGAGCAGTACTTC. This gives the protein CSARSFRDRSYEQYF.

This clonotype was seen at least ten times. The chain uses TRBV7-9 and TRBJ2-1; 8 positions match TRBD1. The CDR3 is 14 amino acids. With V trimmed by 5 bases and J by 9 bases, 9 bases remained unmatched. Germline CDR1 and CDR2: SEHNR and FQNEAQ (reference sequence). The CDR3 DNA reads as TGTGCCAGCAGCCTAGAGACAGGGGTGCGTGAGCAGTTCTTC. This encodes CASSLETGVREQFF.

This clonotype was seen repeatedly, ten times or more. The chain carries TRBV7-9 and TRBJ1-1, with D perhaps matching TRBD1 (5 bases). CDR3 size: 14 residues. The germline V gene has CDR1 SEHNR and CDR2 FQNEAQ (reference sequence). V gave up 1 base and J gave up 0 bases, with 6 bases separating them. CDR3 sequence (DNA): TGTGCCAGCAGCTTAGGCAGGGTGAACACTGAAGCTTTCTTT. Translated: CASSLGRVNTEAFF.

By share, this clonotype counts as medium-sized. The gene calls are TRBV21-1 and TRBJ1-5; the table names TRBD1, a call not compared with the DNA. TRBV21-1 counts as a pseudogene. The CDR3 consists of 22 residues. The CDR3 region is CASSRANPARTRNRARNQPQHF. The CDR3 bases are TGTGCCAGCAGCAGAGCTAACCCTGCGCGAACGCGAAACAGGGCGCGCAATCAGCCCCAGCATTTT.

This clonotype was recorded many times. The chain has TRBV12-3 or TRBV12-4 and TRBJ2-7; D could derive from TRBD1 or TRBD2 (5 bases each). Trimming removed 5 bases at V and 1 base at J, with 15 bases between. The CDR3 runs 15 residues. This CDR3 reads CASSVGTYLSYEQYF. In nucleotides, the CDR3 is TGTGCCAGCAGTGTAGGGACCTACCTATCCTACGAGCAGTACTTC.

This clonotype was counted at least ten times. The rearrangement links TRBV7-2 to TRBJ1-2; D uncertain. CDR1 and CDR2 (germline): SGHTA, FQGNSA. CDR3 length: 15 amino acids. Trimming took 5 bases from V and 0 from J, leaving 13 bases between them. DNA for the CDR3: TGTGCCAGCAGCCGAAGCCAGATTACTAACTATGGCTACACCTTC. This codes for CASSRSQITNYGYTF.

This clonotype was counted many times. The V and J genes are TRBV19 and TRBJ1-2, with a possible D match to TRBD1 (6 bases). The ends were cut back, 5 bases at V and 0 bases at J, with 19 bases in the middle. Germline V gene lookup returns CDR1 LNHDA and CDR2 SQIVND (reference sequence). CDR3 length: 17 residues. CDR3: CASSLNRVRRANYGYTF. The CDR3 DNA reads TGTGCCAGTAGTTTGAACAGGGTGCGTCGAGCTAACTATGGCTACACCTTC.

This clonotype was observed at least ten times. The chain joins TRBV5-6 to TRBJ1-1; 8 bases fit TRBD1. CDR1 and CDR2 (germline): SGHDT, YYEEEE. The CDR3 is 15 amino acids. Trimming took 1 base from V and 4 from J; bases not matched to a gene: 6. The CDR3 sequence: CASSLSGQGGTEAFF. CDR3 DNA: TGTGCCAGCAGCTTGAGTGGACAGGGAGGCACTGAAGCTTTCTTT. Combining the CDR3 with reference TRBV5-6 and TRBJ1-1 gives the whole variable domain DAGVTQSPTHLIKTRGQQVTLRCSPKSGHDTVSWYQQALGQGPQFIFQYYEEEERQRGNFPDRFSGHQFPNYSSELNVNALLLGDSALYLCASSLSGQGGTEAFFGQGTRLTVV.

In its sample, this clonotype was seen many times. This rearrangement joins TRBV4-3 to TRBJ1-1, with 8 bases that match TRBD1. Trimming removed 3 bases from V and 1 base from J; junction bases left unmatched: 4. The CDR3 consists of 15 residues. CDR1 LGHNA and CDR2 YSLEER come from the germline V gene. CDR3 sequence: CASSHRQGKNTEAFF. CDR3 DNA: TGCGCCAGCAGCCACCGACAGGGGAAGAACACTGAAGCTTTCTTT.

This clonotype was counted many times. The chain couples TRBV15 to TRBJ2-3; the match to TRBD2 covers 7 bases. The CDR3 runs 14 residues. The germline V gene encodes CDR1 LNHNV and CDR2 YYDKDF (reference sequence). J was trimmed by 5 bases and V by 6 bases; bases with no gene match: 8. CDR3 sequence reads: CATRDPGGRDTQYF. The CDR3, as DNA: TGTGCCACCAGGGATCCGGGAGGTAGAGATACGCAGTATTTT.

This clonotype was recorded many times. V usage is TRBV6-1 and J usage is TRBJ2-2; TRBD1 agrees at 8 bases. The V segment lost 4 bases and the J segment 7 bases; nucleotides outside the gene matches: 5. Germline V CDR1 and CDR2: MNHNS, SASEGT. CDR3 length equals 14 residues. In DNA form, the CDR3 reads TGTGCCAGCAGTGTGGACAGGGTCAGCGGGGAGCTGTTTTTT. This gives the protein CASSVDRVSGELFF.

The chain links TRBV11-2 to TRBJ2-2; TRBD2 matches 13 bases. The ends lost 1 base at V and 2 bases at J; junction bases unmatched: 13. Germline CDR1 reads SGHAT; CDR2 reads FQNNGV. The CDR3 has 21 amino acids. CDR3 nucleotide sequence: TGTGCCAGCAGCTTAGCCGGGACTAGCGGGGACTCTCCCATTAACACCGGGGAGCTGTTTTTT. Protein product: CASSLAGTSGDSPINTGELFF.

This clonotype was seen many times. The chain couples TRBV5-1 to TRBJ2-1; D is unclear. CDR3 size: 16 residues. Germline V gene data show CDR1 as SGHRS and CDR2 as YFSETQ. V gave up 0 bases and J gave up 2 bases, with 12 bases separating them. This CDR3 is CASSLARSATYNEQFF. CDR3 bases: TGCGCCAGCAGCTTGGCCAGGTCAGCCACCTACAATGAGCAGTTCTTC. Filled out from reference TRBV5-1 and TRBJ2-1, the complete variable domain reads KAGVTQTPRYLIKTRGQQVTLSCSPISGHRSVSWYQQTPGQGLQFLFEYFSETQRNKGNFPGRFSGRQFSNSRSEMNVSTLELGDSALYLCASSLARSATYNEQFFGPGTRLTVL.

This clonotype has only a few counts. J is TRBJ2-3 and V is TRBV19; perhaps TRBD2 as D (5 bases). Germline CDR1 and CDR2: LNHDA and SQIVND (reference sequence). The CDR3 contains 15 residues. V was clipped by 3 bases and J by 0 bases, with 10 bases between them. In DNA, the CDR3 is TGTGCCAGTAGTATTGGTCGAGGGAGCACAGATACGCAGTATTTT. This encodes CASSIGRGSTDTQYF.

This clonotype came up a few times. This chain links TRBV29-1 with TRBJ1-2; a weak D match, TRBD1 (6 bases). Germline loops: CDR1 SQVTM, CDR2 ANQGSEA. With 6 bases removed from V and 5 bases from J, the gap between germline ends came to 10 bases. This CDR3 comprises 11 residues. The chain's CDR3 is CSVEQGYGYTF. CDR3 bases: TGCAGCGTCGAACAGGGATATGGCTACACCTTC.

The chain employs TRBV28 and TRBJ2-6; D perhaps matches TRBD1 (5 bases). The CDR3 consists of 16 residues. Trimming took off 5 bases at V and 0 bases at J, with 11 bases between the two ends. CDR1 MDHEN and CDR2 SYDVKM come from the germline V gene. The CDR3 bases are TGTGCCAGCAGTCCAACAGGATTCTCTGGGGCCAACGTCCTGACTTTC. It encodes CASSPTGFSGANVLTF. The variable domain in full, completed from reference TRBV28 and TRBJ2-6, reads DVKVTQSSRYLVKRTGEKVFLECVQDMDHENMFWYRQDPGLGLRLIYFSYDVKMKEKGDIPEGYSVSREKKERFSLILESASTNQTSMYLCASSPTGFSGANVLTFGAGSRLTVL.

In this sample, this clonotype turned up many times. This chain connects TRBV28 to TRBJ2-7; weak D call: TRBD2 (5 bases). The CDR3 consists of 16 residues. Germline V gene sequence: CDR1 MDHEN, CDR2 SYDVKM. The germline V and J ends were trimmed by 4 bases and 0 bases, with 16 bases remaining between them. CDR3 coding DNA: TGTGCCAGCAGTTCCCCAGCGGTTACCAGCTCCTACGAGCAGTACTTC. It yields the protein CASSSPAVTSSYEQYF.

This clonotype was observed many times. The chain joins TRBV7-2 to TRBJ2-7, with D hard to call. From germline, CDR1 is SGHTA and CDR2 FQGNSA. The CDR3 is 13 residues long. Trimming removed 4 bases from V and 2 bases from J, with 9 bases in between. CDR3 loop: CASSSPRTYEQYF. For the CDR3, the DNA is TGTGCCAGCAGCTCCCCTCGAACCTACGAGCAGTACTTC.